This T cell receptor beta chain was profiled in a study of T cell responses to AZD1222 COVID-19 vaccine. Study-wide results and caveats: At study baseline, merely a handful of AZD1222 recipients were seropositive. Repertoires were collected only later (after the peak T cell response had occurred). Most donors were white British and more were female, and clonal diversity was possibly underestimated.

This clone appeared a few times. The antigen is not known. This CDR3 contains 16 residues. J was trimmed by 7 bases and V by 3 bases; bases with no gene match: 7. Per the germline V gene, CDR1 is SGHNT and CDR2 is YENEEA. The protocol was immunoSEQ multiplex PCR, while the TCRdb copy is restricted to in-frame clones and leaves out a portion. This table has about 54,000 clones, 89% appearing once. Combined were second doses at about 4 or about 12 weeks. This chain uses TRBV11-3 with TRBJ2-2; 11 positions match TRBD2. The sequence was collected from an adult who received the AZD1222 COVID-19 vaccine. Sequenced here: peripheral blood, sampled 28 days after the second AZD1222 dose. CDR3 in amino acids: CASSFRGTSGSGELFF. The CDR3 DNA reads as TGTGCCAGCAGCTTTAGGGGAACTAGCGGGAGCGGGGAGCTGTTTTTT.